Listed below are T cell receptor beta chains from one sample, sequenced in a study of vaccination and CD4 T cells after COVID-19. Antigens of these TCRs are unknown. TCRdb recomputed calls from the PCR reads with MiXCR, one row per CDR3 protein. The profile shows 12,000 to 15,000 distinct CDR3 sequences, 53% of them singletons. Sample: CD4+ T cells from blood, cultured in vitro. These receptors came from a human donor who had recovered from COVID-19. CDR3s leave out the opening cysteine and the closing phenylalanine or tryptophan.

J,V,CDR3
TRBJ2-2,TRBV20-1,SARGTADGELF
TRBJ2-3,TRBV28,ASSSVTDTQY
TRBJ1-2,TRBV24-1,ATSAPTDGYT
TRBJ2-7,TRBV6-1,ASRMTGGRDEQY
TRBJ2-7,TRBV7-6,ASSLRGAGSYEQY
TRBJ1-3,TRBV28,ATGGPAYRNTIY
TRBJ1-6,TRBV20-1,SARDMNREDYNSPLH
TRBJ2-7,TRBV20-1,SARAERELSYEQY
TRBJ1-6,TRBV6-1,ASGWSVDNSPLH
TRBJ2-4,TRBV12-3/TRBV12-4,ASSPGVAKNIQY
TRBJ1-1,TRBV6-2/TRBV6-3,ASSYRQGAVNTEAF
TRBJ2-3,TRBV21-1,ASSKLGIGGPLYRTDTQY
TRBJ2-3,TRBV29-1,SVETGTSVDTQY
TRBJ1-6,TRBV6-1,ASSPRDVYNSPLH
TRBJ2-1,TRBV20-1,SAVAGGRFSRRAYNEQF
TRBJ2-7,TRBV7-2,ASRIEGSSYEQY
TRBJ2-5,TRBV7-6,ASSFGSNFQETQY
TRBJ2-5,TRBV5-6,ASRRAGARETQY
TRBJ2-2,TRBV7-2,ASSLGPIQGTGELF
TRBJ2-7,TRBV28,ASIVKGVENEQY
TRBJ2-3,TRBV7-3,ASAASGYTDTQY
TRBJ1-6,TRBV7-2,ASSLQGAVNSPLH